One sample yielded the 32 T cell receptor beta chains listed below, sequenced in a study of T cell changes during pregnancy in multiple sclerosis. Assay used: immunoSEQ multiplex PCR; TCRdb lists only in-frame clones, some missing. The table shows roughly 10,000 clones, with about 83% occurring only once. The sequencing here drew on CD8+ T cells from peripheral blood mononuclear cells, taken in the third trimester of pregnancy. All receptors come from a female donor in good health, enrolled as a control in a pregnancy study.

This chain uses TRBV5-5 with TRBJ2-1; TRBD1 agrees at 11 bases. CDR1 is SGHKS and CDR2 is YYEKEE in the germline V gene (reference sequence). There are 17 residues in the CDR3. Trimming cost V 4 bases and J 2 bases; bases outside gene matches: 8. DNA of the CDR3: TGTGCCAGCAGCCCCTCTCCGGGACAGGGGGCCTACAATGAGCAGTTCTTC. Translated, it gives CASSPSPGQGAYNEQFF.

This clone has only a few counts. The CDR3 loop is CASSSSRLARPYEQYF. Here the CDR3 DNA reads TGTGCCAGCAGCTCTTCCCGACTAGCGCGACCCTACGAGCAGTACTTC. The chain is built from TRBV7-9 and TRBJ2-7; 8 bases agree with TRBD2. Germline-derived CDR1 and CDR2 are SEHNR and FQNEAQ (reference sequence). V was clipped by 4 bases and J by 2 bases; unmatched bases: 10. This CDR3 spans 16 amino acids.

The rearrangement uses TRBV7-2 and TRBJ2-7; TRBD2 matches 7 bases. The CDR3 runs to 14 residues. Germline V lookup: CDR1 SGHTA, CDR2 FQGNSA. V dropped 1 base and J dropped 0; count of bases not matched to a gene: 0. CDR3 DNA: TGTGCCAGCAGCTTAGAGCGGGGCTCCTACGAGCAGTACTTC. Its protein product is CASSLERGSYEQYF.

The V gene is TRBV9, the J gene TRBJ2-7; D is uncertain. V was pared by 0 bases and J by 2 bases, with 18 bases between. CDR1 and CDR2 from the germline V gene are SGDLS and YYNGEE. The CDR3 covers 17 residues. CDR3 loop: CASSVGPEVSWPYEQYF. CDR3 nucleotide sequence: TGTGCCAGCAGCGTAGGCCCCGAGGTTTCGTGGCCCTACGAGCAGTACTTC.

In DNA, the CDR3 is TGTGCCAGCAGCCCGTTAGTCACAGTCCCCCCCAATGAGCAGTTCTTC. Translating gives CASSPLVTVPPNEQFF. The chain carries TRBV7-3 and TRBJ2-1; no definite D call. This CDR3 comprises 16 residues. CDR1 and CDR2 (germline): SGHTA, FQGTGA. Trimming left V 5 bases short and J 6 bases short, with 20 bases between.

V usage is TRBV18 and J usage is TRBJ2-7; possibly TRBD2 for D (6 bases). The V and J ends lost 5 bases and 2 bases respectively, with 10 bases between them. This CDR3 has 13 amino acids. The germline CDR1 and CDR2 sequences are KGHSH and LQKENI. CDR3 residues: CASSLGGTYEQYF. In DNA, the CDR3 is TGTGCCAGCTCATTGGGGGGTACCTACGAGCAGTACTTC.

This clone has more than one count but fewer than ten. The chain is built from TRBV7-3 and TRBJ1-5; maybe TRBD1 (5 bases). The CDR3 totals 15 residues. Trimming left V 2 bases short and J 5 bases short, with 13 bases between. From germline, CDR1 is SGHTA and CDR2 FQGTGA. CDR3 DNA sequence: TGTGCCAGCAGCTTACAGGAGCAGGGTGATCAGCCCCAGCATTTT. Translated, it gives CASSLQEQGDQPQHF.

The chain employs TRBV13 and TRBJ1-2, with D possibly TRBD1 on 5 matching bases. CDR3 length: 15 residues. Per the germline V gene, CDR1 is PRHDT and CDR2 is FYEKMQ (reference sequence). The V gene lost 5 bases and the J gene lost 4 bases, with 17 bases spanning the gap. The CDR3 region has the DNA TGTGCCAGCAGCCCCAATCCCACAGGACCCTATGGCTACACCTTC. Amino acid sequence: CASSPNPTGPYGYTF.

In DNA, the CDR3 is TGTGCCAGCAGTGACTTAGCGGGAGGAGATACGCAGTATTTT. Translated, it gives CASSDLAGGDTQYF. V is TRBV6-4 and J is TRBJ2-3, with 10 nucleotides matching TRBD2. The CDR3 loop spans 14 amino acids. With V trimmed by 1 base and J by 5 bases, 0 bases remained unmatched. Germline V gene sequence: CDR1 MRHNA, CDR2 SNTAGT.

This clone was detected only a few times. The gene calls are TRBV9 and TRBJ2-3; a weak D match, TRBD1 (6 bases). Trimming cost V 1 base and J 6 bases, with 18 bases left between them. Per the germline V gene, CDR1 is SGDLS and CDR2 is YYNGEE. The CDR3 length is 16 residues. The CDR3 nucleotides are TGTGCCAGCAGCGTAATGCAGGGGTGGGGGTCGGATACGCAGTATTTT. Amino acid sequence: CASSVMQGWGSDTQYF.

This chain links TRBV7-8 with TRBJ2-1; unclear D gene. CDR3 length equals 15 residues. The germline CDR1 and CDR2 sequences are SGHVS and FQNEAQ. V was pared by 1 base and J by 3 bases, with 10 bases between. Here the CDR3 reads CASSLGRIFYNEQFF. CDR3 in DNA: TGTGCCAGCAGCTTAGGCAGGATTTTCTACAATGAGCAGTTCTTC.

The chain joins TRBV6-1 to TRBJ2-3; TRBD2 agrees at 11 bases. V shed 7 bases, J shed 4 bases, and the junction held 7 bases outside the gene matches. Germline V lookup: CDR1 MNHNS, CDR2 SASEGT. The CDR3 has 15 residues. This CDR3 is CASTPGTSGADTQYF. The CDR3 DNA sequence: TGTGCCAGCACCCCCGGGACTAGCGGAGCAGATACGCAGTATTTT.

V usage is TRBV5-1 and J usage is TRBJ1-1; TRBD1 might be the D (6 bases). Germline-derived CDR1 and CDR2 are SGHRS and YFSETQ. V lost 0 bases, J lost 4 bases, and 13 bases lay in between. The CDR3 has 15 amino acids. The CDR3 reads CASSLVGLGGTEAFF. CDR3 bases: TGCGCCAGCAGCTTGGTAGGGCTAGGGGGCACTGAAGCTTTCTTT. Using reference TRBV5-1 and TRBJ1-1 for the parts outside the CDR3, the full variable domain is KAGVTQTPRYLIKTRGQQVTLSCSPISGHRSVSWYQQTPGQGLQFLFEYFSETQRNKGNFPGRFSGRQFSNSRSEMNVSTLELGDSALYLCASSLVGLGGTEAFFGQGTRLTVV.

V is TRBV7-2 and J is TRBJ2-2, with TRBD1 identical over 9 bases. The V and J ends lost 3 bases and 0 bases, in that order; junction bases with no gene match: 5. The germline CDR1 and CDR2 sequences are SGHTA and FQGNSA. The CDR3 runs 17 residues. This CDR3 is CASSFPRTGANTGELFF. CDR3 nucleotides: TGTGCCAGCAGCTTCCCTAGGACAGGGGCGAACACCGGGGAGCTGTTTTTT. Based on the CDR3 plus reference TRBV7-2 and TRBJ2-2, the full variable domain is GAGVSQSPSNKVTEKGKDVELRCDPISGHTALYWYRQSLGQGLEFLIYFQGNSAPDKSGLPSDRFSAERTGGSVSTLTIQRTQQEDSAVYLCASSFPRTGANTGELFFGEGSRLTVL.

The rearrangement joins TRBV7-2 to TRBJ2-5; 9 positions agree with TRBD2. The CDR3 has 13 amino acids. In germline, CDR1 is SGHTA, CDR2 FQGNSA. As DNA, the CDR3 is TGTGGCGAACTGCGGGAGGGCCAAGAGACCCAGTACTTC. Encoded protein: CGELREGQETQYF.

The rearrangement uses TRBV27 and TRBJ2-2; D not certain. The germline CDR1 and CDR2 sequences are MNHEY and SMNVEV (reference sequence). The CDR3 is 13 amino acids. V lost 3 bases, J lost 6 bases, and 8 bases lay in between. The CDR3 here is CASSFEVAGELFF. The CDR3 bases are TGTGCCAGCAGTTTCGAGGTTGCCGGGGAGCTGTTTTTT.

This clone is deemed medium-sized. The genes are TRBV6-4 and TRBJ2-3; 8 bases agree with TRBD1. V lost 0 bases and J lost 4; bases outside the gene matches: 3. The CDR3 is 15 residues long. Germline V gene sequence: CDR1 MRHNA, CDR2 SNTAGT. CDR3 DNA: TGTGCCAGCAGTGACTCGACGGACAGGGCAGATACGCAGTATTTT. As protein: CASSDSTDRADTQYF.

This sequence joins TRBV7-6 and TRBJ2-7, with 7 bases that match TRBD2. CDR3 size: 14 residues. The V segment lost 4 bases and the J segment 6 bases; nucleotides outside the gene matches: 9. CDR1 and CDR2 (germline): SGHVS, FNYEAQ. The CDR3 sequence: CASSSSGGGGEQYF. The CDR3 nucleotides are TGTGCCAGCAGCTCATCGGGAGGCGGCGGCGAGCAGTACTTC.

The chain recombines TRBV6-4 with TRBJ2-2, with 7 bases identical to TRBD2. CDR3 length: 15 amino acids. Germline V gene lookup returns CDR1 MRHNA and CDR2 SNTAGT. V shed 2 bases and J 4 bases; nucleotides not matched to a gene: 4. The CDR3: CASSDGASGTGELFF. The CDR3, as DNA: TGTGCCAGCAGTGACGGGGCTAGCGGCACCGGGGAGCTGTTTTTT.

V is TRBV5-5 and J is TRBJ1-2; D might be TRBD1 (5 bases). The CDR3 contains 13 residues. From germline, CDR1 is SGHKS and CDR2 YYEKEE (reference sequence). V lost 2 bases and J 7 bases, leaving 12 bases between the germline ends. The CDR3, as DNA: TGTGCCAGCAGCTTTGATAGGGGTAGTGGCTACACCTTC. Its translation: CASSFDRGSGYTF.

This clone is categorized as medium-sized. The chain uses TRBV2 and TRBJ2-7; no definite D call. From germline, CDR1 is SNHLY and CDR2 FYNNEI. This CDR3 is 15 amino acids long. Trimming removed 0 bases from V and 5 bases from J, with 14 bases in between. In DNA, the CDR3 is TGTGCCAGCAGTGAAGCGCTGATTAGTCTCCACGAGCAGTACTTC. It yields the protein CASSEALISLHEQYF. Variable domain in full (rest from reference TRBV2 and TRBJ2-7): EPEVTQTPSHQVTQMGQEVILRCVPISNHLYFYWYRQILGQKVEFLVSFYNNEISEKSEIFDDQFSVERPDGSNFTLKIRSTKLEDSAMYFCASSEALISLHEQYFGPGTRLTVT.

The chain couples TRBV6-4 to TRBJ2-1; 13 nucleotides line up with TRBD2. This CDR3 is 15 amino acids long. J gave up 7 bases and V 6 bases, and 6 bases lay outside the gene matches. Per germline, CDR1 MRHNA and CDR2 SNTAGT. The DNA for the CDR3 is TGTGCCAGCAGCCGGACTAGCGGGAGCCTGAATGAGCAGTTCTTC. Its translation: CASSRTSGSLNEQFF.

The table lists this clone with a count of one. V and J are TRBV15 and TRBJ2-3; 13 bases line up with TRBD2. The germline CDR1 and CDR2 sequences are LNHNV and YYDKDF (reference sequence). The CDR3 contains 18 residues. Trimming at V came to 0 bases and at J to 2 bases, leaving 5 bases not matched to a gene. The CDR3 DNA sequence: TGTGCCACCAGCAGAGATCCGGGACTAGCGGGATTCACAGATACGCAGTATTTT. Translated, it gives CATSRDPGLAGFTDTQYF.

V usage is TRBV10-1 and J usage is TRBJ1-5, with 8 bases matching TRBD1. V trimming: 4 bases; J trimming: 2 bases; junction bases outside the gene matches: 7. This CDR3 has 16 amino acids. Looked up from germline, CDR1 is WNHNN and CDR2 is SYGVQD (reference sequence). The CDR3 DNA is TGCGCCAGCAGTGGGACAGGGCGGGGATGCAATCAGCCCCAGCATTTT. Translation: CASSGTGRGCNQPQHF.

V gene TRBV4-2 combines with J gene TRBJ2-7, with TRBD2 matching 14 bases. Germline V lookup: CDR1 LGHNA, CDR2 YNFKEQ. Trimming removed 1 base from V and 4 bases from J; junction bases left unmatched: 0. CDR3 length: 15 amino acids. CDR3 DNA: TGTGCCAGCAGCCAAGGACTAGCGGGAGGGTACGAGCAGTACTTC. It encodes CASSQGLAGGYEQYF.

This rearrangement joins TRBV9 to TRBJ2-1; D may be TRBD1 (5 bases). Germline V gene lookup returns CDR1 SGDLS and CDR2 YYNGEE. This CDR3 has 16 residues. V lost 0 bases and J 2 bases, leaving 12 bases between the germline ends. CDR3 amino acids: CASSVGGRSTYNEQFF. DNA for the CDR3: TGTGCCAGCAGCGTAGGGGGCCGGTCCACCTACAATGAGCAGTTCTTC.

This clone was detected once. The rearrangement links TRBV28 to TRBJ2-7, with 8 nucleotides matching TRBD1. CDR3 size: 15 residues. Germline V gene data show CDR1 as MDHEN and CDR2 as SYDVKM. The V and J ends lost 4 bases and 3 bases, in that order; junction bases with no gene match: 8. CDR3 DNA: TGTGCCAGCAGTTCACCGTCTGGACAGGGCTACGAGCAGTACTTC. It specifies CASSSPSGQGYEQYF.

The chain uses TRBV27 and TRBJ1-1; the D is unclear. Germline CDR1 MNHEY, CDR2 SMNVEV (reference sequence). The CDR3 is made up of 10 amino acids. Trimming cost V 8 bases and J 4 bases, with 5 bases left between them. This CDR3 reads CASGRTEAFF. The CDR3 region has the DNA TGTGCCAGCGGCCGCACTGAAGCTTTCTTT.

This clone was seen once. Here the CDR3 reads CASSTSWSGRGNIQYF. The CDR3 DNA reads TGTGCCAGCAGCACGTCGTGGTCGGGCCGGGGAAACATTCAGTACTTC. The chain couples TRBV11-2 to TRBJ2-4, with D possibly TRBD2 on 5 matching bases. Looked up from germline, CDR1 is SGHAT and CDR2 is FQNNGV. Trimming left V 5 bases short and J 6 bases short, with 20 bases between. The CDR3 totals 16 residues.

The chain employs TRBV19 and TRBJ1-5, with D possibly matching TRBD1 (6 bases). CDR1 and CDR2 (germline): LNHDA, SQIVND (reference sequence). The CDR3 loop spans 18 amino acids. Trimming pared 0 bases from V and 1 base from J, leaving 16 bases between. CDR3 region: CASSIDHWAGVSNQPQHF. DNA for the CDR3: TGTGCCAGTAGTATAGATCATTGGGCAGGGGTGAGCAATCAGCCCCAGCATTTT.

This clone has a handful of counts. This rearrangement joins TRBV6-4 to TRBJ2-3; D perhaps matches TRBD1 (6 bases). Germline values: CDR1 MRHNA, CDR2 SNTAGT. The V end lost 0 bases, the J end lost 4 bases, and 8 bases lay between the germline ends. There are 14 residues in the CDR3. CDR3 in DNA: TGTGCCAGCAGTGACTCGAGGGGGTCAGATACGCAGTATTTT. This codes for CASSDSRGSDTQYF.

This clone was observed a handful of times. The chain combines TRBV6-4 with TRBJ2-1; 8 bases fit TRBD2. This CDR3 spans 15 amino acids. The ends lost 5 bases at V and 4 bases at J; junction bases unmatched: 7. The germline CDR1 and CDR2 sequences are MRHNA and SNTAGT. CDR3 sequence: CASSPHGGDYNEQFF. CDR3 nucleotide sequence: TGTGCCAGCAGTCCCCACGGGGGGGATTACAATGAGCAGTTCTTC.